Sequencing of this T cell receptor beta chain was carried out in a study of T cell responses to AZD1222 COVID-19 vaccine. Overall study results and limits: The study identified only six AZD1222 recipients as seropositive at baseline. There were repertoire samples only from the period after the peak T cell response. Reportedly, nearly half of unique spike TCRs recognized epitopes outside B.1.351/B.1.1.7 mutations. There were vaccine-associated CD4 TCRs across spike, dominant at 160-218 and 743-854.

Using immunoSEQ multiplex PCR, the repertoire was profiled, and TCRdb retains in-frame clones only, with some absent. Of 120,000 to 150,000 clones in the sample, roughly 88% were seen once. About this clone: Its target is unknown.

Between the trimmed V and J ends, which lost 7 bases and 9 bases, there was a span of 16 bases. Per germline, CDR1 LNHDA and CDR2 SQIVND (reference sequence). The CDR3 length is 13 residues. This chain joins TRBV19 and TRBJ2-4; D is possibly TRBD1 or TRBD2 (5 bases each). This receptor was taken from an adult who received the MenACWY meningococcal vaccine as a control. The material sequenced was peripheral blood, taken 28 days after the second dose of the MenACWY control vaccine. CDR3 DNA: TGTGCCAGTATGTGGGGGAGTTTGGGCATTCAGTACTTC. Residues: CASMWGSLGIQYF.